The 9 T cell receptor beta chains listed next were all sequenced from one sample in a study of beta chain features in type 1 diabetes. Since all of the isolated RNA was reverse transcribed, expressed TCRB transcripts were what got sequenced. Sequencing used immunoSEQ multiplex PCR; TCRdb keeps in-frame clones, though not all of them. This table holds roughly 300,000 clones, roughly 8% found once. Material: central memory CD4+ T cells from blood. The receptors originated from a woman in her late teens or twenties in good health.

CDR3 nucleotides: TGTGCCAGCAGTCACAGTGGGAGTCGCAGTGAGCAGTTCTTC. Its translation is CASSHSGSRSEQFF. The chain joins TRBV6-1 to TRBJ2-1, with D possibly being TRBD2 (5 bases). Germline CDR1 reads MNHNS; CDR2 reads SASEGT. The V gene lost 5 bases and the J gene lost 9 bases, with 17 bases spanning the gap. The CDR3 runs 14 residues.

This clone was detected only a few times. V is TRBV27 and J is TRBJ2-2, with no clear D. The germline CDR1 and CDR2 sequences are MNHEY and SMNVEV (reference sequence). CDR3 length equals 15 residues. Trimming removed 2 bases at V and 4 bases at J, with 11 bases between. The DNA for the CDR3 is TGTGCCAGCAGTTTAAACAGTCAGCTCACCGGGGAGCTGTTTTTT. Its translation: CASSLNSQLTGELFF.

This clone has more than one count but fewer than ten. The V and J genes are TRBV7-9 and TRBJ2-4, with D possibly called TRBD1 or TRBD2 (6 bases each). The V and J ends lost 1 base and 6 bases respectively, with 7 bases between them. CDR1 and CDR2 (germline): SEHNR, FQNEAQ (reference sequence). The CDR3 has 13 amino acids. The CDR3 spells CASSLEGGNIQYF. The CDR3 DNA reads TGTGCCAGCAGCTTAGAGGGGGGAAACATTCAGTACTTC.

The V call is TRBV5-1, the J call TRBJ2-2; tentatively, D is TRBD1 (6 bases). CDR3 length: 16 amino acids. The V end lost 3 bases, the J end lost 4 bases, and 16 bases lay between the germline ends. Germline-derived CDR1 and CDR2 are SGHRS and YFSETQ. The DNA of the CDR3 is TGCGCCAGCAGCTCCGTTGTTGGGGGCCGCACCGGGGAGCTGTTTTTT. Translating gives CASSSVVGGRTGELFF.

This clone appeared a few times. This rearrangement joins TRBV5-1 to TRBJ1-5; 7 positions agree with TRBD1. The CDR3 spans 16 residues. The ends lost 0 bases at V and 4 bases at J; junction bases unmatched: 7. Germline V gene data show CDR1 as SGHRS and CDR2 as YFSETQ. CDR3 region: CASSLGGTEKNQPQHF. CDR3 in DNA: TGCGCCAGCAGCTTGGGGGGGACAGAAAAAAATCAGCCCCAGCATTTT.

The V and J genes are TRBV7-2 and TRBJ2-2; possibly TRBD2 for D (5 bases). Trimming removed 0 bases at V and 2 bases at J, with 10 bases between. Germline V gives CDR1 SGHTA, CDR2 FQGNSA. The CDR3 totals 16 residues. This CDR3 reads CASSLALGLNTGELFF. Written as DNA, the CDR3 is TGTGCCAGCAGCTTAGCGCTAGGACTCAACACCGGGGAGCTGTTTTTT. Filled out from reference TRBV7-2 and TRBJ2-2, the complete variable domain reads GAGVSQSPSNKVTEKGKDVELRCDPISGHTALYWYRQSLGQGLEFLIYFQGNSAPDKSGLPSDRFSAERTGGSVSTLTIQRTQQEDSAVYLCASSLALGLNTGELFFGEGSRLTVL.

In this sample, this clone turned up a few times. The J gene is TRBJ1-3, the V gene TRBV28; D gene uncertain. The CDR3 loop spans 15 amino acids. Germline V gene data show CDR1 as MDHEN and CDR2 as SYDVKM. V lost 3 bases and J 4 bases, leaving 13 bases between the germline ends. The CDR3: CASSFAASGGNTIYF. The CDR3 DNA sequence: TGTGCCAGCAGTTTCGCAGCGTCGGGGGGAAACACCATATATTTT.

This CDR3 is CASSGTAYYGYTF. For the CDR3, the DNA is TGTGCCAGCAGTGGGACAGCTTACTATGGCTACACCTTC. The chain employs TRBV28 and TRBJ1-2; TRBD1 aligns across 7 bases. Trimming at V came to 5 bases and at J to 3 bases, leaving 3 bases not matched to a gene. The CDR3 length is 13 residues. From germline, CDR1 is MDHEN and CDR2 SYDVKM.

CDR3 sequence reads: CASSLEGTGEAFF. The CDR3 DNA follows: TGTGCCAGCAGCTTAGAAGGAACAGGTGAAGCTTTCTTT. This rearrangement joins TRBV11-3 to TRBJ1-1; D may be TRBD1 (5 bases). This CDR3 is 13 amino acids long. The germline gives CDR1 SGHNT, CDR2 YENEEA. The ends were cut back, 0 bases at V and 7 bases at J, with 9 bases in the middle.